One and the same sample provided the 30 T cell receptor beta chains below, sequenced in a study of T cells in localized non-small cell lung cancer. The protocol was immunoSEQ multiplex PCR, while the TCRdb copy is restricted to in-frame clones and leaves out a portion. The sample contains thousands of clones, about 35% of which appear only once. Sample: normal lung tissue next to the tumor, taken before any cancer treatment. Source of these receptors: a woman aged 35-75 years with stage I lung adenocarcinoma.

In its sample, this clone was seen a few times. The V and J genes are TRBV11-3 and TRBJ2-3; 8 bases align to TRBD2. The germline V gene encodes CDR1 SGHNT and CDR2 YENEEA. The junction had 7 bases not matched to a gene; V was cut back by 2 bases and J by 6 bases. CDR3 length equals 15 residues. For the CDR3, the DNA is TGTGCCAGCAGCTTAATGACGGGAGGGCGGGATACGCAGTATTTT. This translates into CASSLMTGGRDTQYF.

The CDR3 sequence is CASSIRAGQAHTEAFF. For the CDR3, the DNA is TGTGCCAGTAGTATAAGGGCCGGACAGGCACACACTGAAGCTTTCTTT. The chain uses TRBV19 and TRBJ1-1; TRBD1 aligns across 7 bases. CDR1 is LNHDA, CDR2 SQIVND, per germline (reference sequence). J was trimmed by 3 bases and V by 2 bases; bases with no gene match: 9. This CDR3 comprises 16 residues.

V is TRBV19 and J is TRBJ2-7; D possibly matches TRBD1 or TRBD2 (5 bases each). The CDR3 contains 16 residues. Germline V gene lookup returns CDR1 LNHDA and CDR2 SQIVND (reference sequence). Deletions cut 6 bases from V and 4 bases from J, with 22 bases between. In nucleotides, the CDR3 is TGTGCCAGTAGCGGGGCTGGGGCAAACGACCGATACGAGCAGTACTTC. As protein: CASSGAGANDRYEQYF.

The gene calls are TRBV19 and TRBJ1-5, with D possibly TRBD1 on 6 matching bases. V was clipped by 6 bases and J by 6 bases, with 18 bases between them. The length of the CDR3 is 15 residues. Looked up from germline, CDR1 is LNHDA and CDR2 is SQIVND (reference sequence). The CDR3: CASRPLSGGGQPQHF. In DNA form, the CDR3 reads TGTGCCAGTAGGCCTTTGTCGGGGGGCGGTCAGCCCCAGCATTTT. The full variable domain, its missing parts supplied by reference TRBV19 and TRBJ1-5, is DGGITQSPKYLFRKEGQNVTLSCEQNLNHDAMYWYRQDPGQGLRLIYYSQIVNDFQKGDIAEGYSVSREKKESFPLTVTSAQKNPTAFYLCASRPLSGGGQPQHFGDGTRLSIL.

J is TRBJ1-4 and V is TRBV14; D call uncertain. Germline-derived CDR1 and CDR2 are SGHDN and FVKESK. The V and J ends lost 0 bases and 3 bases respectively, with 11 bases between them. The CDR3 consists of 16 residues. This CDR3 reads CASSQETDLPNEKLFF. The CDR3 DNA reads TGTGCCAGCAGCCAAGAAACGGACCTACCTAATGAAAAACTGTTTTTT.

The chain joins TRBV15 to TRBJ1-5; no definite D call. The germline CDR1 and CDR2 sequences are LNHNV and YYDKDF (reference sequence). V lost 0 bases to trimming and J lost 4 bases, with 16 bases between them. The CDR3 sequence is 17 residues long. The CDR3 DNA reads TGTGCCACCAGCAGAGAGAGCGGTGAAGGGAGGAATCAGCCCCAGCATTTT. Translated, it gives CATSRESGEGRNQPQHF.

This clone was counted only a few times. The chain recombines TRBV9 with TRBJ2-7, with D hard to call. The CDR3 extends over 14 amino acids. The germline gives CDR1 SGDLS, CDR2 YYNGEE. V shed 5 bases and J shed 6 bases, with 18 bases lying between them. The CDR3 protein is CASRMDRSDLEQYF. Written as DNA, the CDR3 is TGTGCCAGCAGGATGGACCGATCTGACCTCGAGCAGTACTTC.

The gene calls are TRBV19 and TRBJ2-5; D possibly corresponds to TRBD1 (6 bases). The CDR3 extends over 13 amino acids. Looked up from germline, CDR1 is LNHDA and CDR2 is SQIVND (reference sequence). V was pared by 7 bases and J by 3 bases, with 12 bases between. CDR3 protein: CASTRSGEETQYF. Written as DNA, the CDR3 is TGTGCCAGTACCCGATCAGGGGAAGAGACCCAGTACTTC.

This clone was seen a handful of times. The V call is TRBV6-1, the J call TRBJ2-4, with D perhaps matching TRBD2 (5 bases). Germline V gene sequence: CDR1 MNHNS, CDR2 SASEGT. The CDR3 runs 14 residues. The V gene lost 1 base and the J gene lost 6 bases, with 10 bases spanning the gap. CDR3 loop: CASSEVGVGNIQYF. The CDR3 DNA follows: TGTGCCAGCAGTGAAGTCGGGGTTGGAAACATTCAGTACTTC.

The chain employs TRBV28 and TRBJ1-3, with no clear D. V lost 6 bases and J 2 bases, leaving 17 bases between the germline ends. Germline assignment: CDR1 MDHEN and CDR2 SYDVKM. This CDR3 comprises 16 residues. The CDR3 nucleotides are TGTGCCAGCAGGTCTCCCGGTGGGGAACCTGGAAACACCATATATTTT. This translates into CASRSPGGEPGNTIYF.

This clone was detected a few times. V and J are TRBV11-3 and TRBJ2-3, with 14 bases matching TRBD2. V was clipped by 5 bases and J by 5 bases; unmatched bases: 9. This CDR3 region has 17 residues. Germline CDR1 SGHNT, CDR2 YENEEA. The CDR3 loop is CASSQTGLAGERDTQYF. CDR3 DNA sequence: TGTGCCAGCAGCCAAACGGGACTAGCGGGAGAAAGAGATACGCAGTATTTT. The entire variable domain, with the rest obtained from reference TRBV11-3 and TRBJ2-3, is as follows: EAGVVQSPRYKIIEKKQPVAFWCNPISGHNTLYWYLQNLGQGPELLIRYENEEAVDDSQLPKDRFSAERLKGVDSTLKIQPAELGDSAVYLCASSQTGLAGERDTQYFGPGTRLTVL.

This chain joins TRBV10-3 and TRBJ2-7; 7 bases are a match to TRBD2. This CDR3 has 13 residues. CDR1 and CDR2 (germline): ENHRY, SYGVKD. The junction had 6 bases not matched to a gene; V was cut back by 3 bases and J by 7 bases. CDR3 region: CAISELATREQYF. The CDR3 region has the DNA TGTGCCATCAGTGAACTAGCGACTAGAGAGCAGTACTTC.

V is TRBV28 and J is TRBJ2-2; D is possibly TRBD1 or TRBD2 (5 bases each). Trimming shortened V by 5 bases and J by 3 bases, and 13 bases separated the two germline ends. Germline lookup yields CDR1 MDHEN and CDR2 SYDVKM. The length of the CDR3 is 15 residues. CDR3 residues: CASSGTRRYTGELFF. The CDR3 DNA reads TGTGCCAGCAGTGGGACGCGAAGGTACACCGGGGAGCTGTTTTTT.

Written as DNA, the CDR3 is TGTGCCAGCAGCAGGACTAGCGGGGTTAACAATGAGCAGTTCTTC. Translated: CASSRTSGVNNEQFF. The chain joins TRBV11-3 to TRBJ2-1, with 12 positions matching TRBD2. This CDR3 is built from 15 residues. V lost 5 bases, J lost 5 bases, and 4 bases stayed unmatched. Germline CDR1 reads SGHNT; CDR2 reads YENEEA. The variable domain in full, with the rest retrieved from reference TRBV11-3 and TRBJ2-1, is EAGVVQSPRYKIIEKKQPVAFWCNPISGHNTLYWYLQNLGQGPELLIRYENEEAVDDSQLPKDRFSAERLKGVDSTLKIQPAELGDSAVYLCASSRTSGVNNEQFFGPGTRLTVL.

V gene TRBV11-3 combines with J gene TRBJ1-3, with D hard to call. CDR3 size: 15 residues. Germline V gene data show CDR1 as SGHNT and CDR2 as YENEEA. The V gene lost 3 bases and the J gene lost 4 bases, with 13 bases spanning the gap. The chain's CDR3 is CASSFNQWGGNTIYF. Here the CDR3 DNA reads TGTGCCAGCAGCTTTAATCAGTGGGGAGGAAACACCATATATTTT.

The table lists this clone with a few counts. The rearrangement links TRBV28 to TRBJ2-1, with a tentative D call TRBD2 (6 bases). In germline, CDR1 is MDHEN, CDR2 SYDVKM. This CDR3 has 12 amino acids. V shed 3 bases and J shed 7 bases, with 7 bases lying between them. In nucleotides, the CDR3 is TGTGCCAGCAGTTTCGGGAGAAATGAGCAGTTCTTC. It yields the protein CASSFGRNEQFF.

This clone was seen a single time. This chain connects TRBV5-1 to TRBJ2-7, with 9 positions matching TRBD2. This CDR3 has 15 residues. The trim removed 5 bases at V and 5 bases at J, leaving 11 bases unmatched. From germline, CDR1 is SGHRS and CDR2 YFSETQ. CDR3 sequence (DNA): TGCGCCAGCAGTTCGGTGGCTAGCGGGACGAACGAGCAGTACTTC. The encoded protein is CASSSVASGTNEQYF.

The chain recombines TRBV6-8 with TRBJ1-5, with TRBD1 matching 9 bases. This CDR3 is built from 14 residues. Germline V lookup: CDR1 MNHGY, CDR2 SAAAGT. V lost 10 bases and J lost 0; bases outside the gene matches: 4. The CDR3 spells CATRGQGSNQPQHF. CDR3 bases: TGTGCCACCCGGGGACAGGGTAGCAATCAGCCCCAGCATTTT.

This clone was detected a few times. The chain carries TRBV30 and TRBJ1-4; a possible D gene is TRBD1 (5 bases). Deletions cut 8 bases from V and 3 bases from J, with 16 bases between. The germline gives CDR1 GTSNPN, CDR2 SVGIG (reference sequence). The CDR3 runs 14 residues. The CDR3 loop is CAVGEGSANEKLFF. CDR3 nucleotides: TGTGCCGTTGGGGAGGGGAGCGCTAATGAAAAACTGTTTTTT.

This clone was observed a handful of times. The chain recombines TRBV9 with TRBJ1-1; D unclear. Germline values: CDR1 SGDLS, CDR2 YYNGEE. V lost 0 bases to trimming and J lost 5 bases, with 17 bases between them. The CDR3 runs 16 residues. The CDR3 loop is CASSVEPFGVRTEAFF. In nucleotides, the CDR3 is TGTGCCAGCAGCGTAGAGCCCTTTGGGGTAAGAACTGAAGCTTTCTTT.

This chain connects TRBV28 to TRBJ2-1; a possible D gene is TRBD1 (8 bases). Germline V gives CDR1 MDHEN, CDR2 SYDVKM. V shed 7 bases and J shed 9 bases, with 16 bases lying between them. This CDR3 comprises 13 residues. The CDR3 nucleotides are TGTGCCAGCAAACAGGGGGGGACGGGTGAGCAGTTCTTC. It translates to CASKQGGTGEQFF.

The rearrangement joins TRBV18 to TRBJ2-7; TRBD2 matches at 14 bases. With 4 bases clipped from V and 7 bases from J, the junction kept 9 bases outside the gene matches. CDR3 length: 16 amino acids. Germline values: CDR1 KGHSH, CDR2 LQKENI. The CDR3 here is CASSLGLAGALGEQYF. For the CDR3, the DNA is TGTGCCAGCTCACTGGGACTAGCGGGGGCCCTCGGGGAGCAGTACTTC.

This clone rates as medium-sized (0.01 to 0.1%). The rearrangement uses TRBV11-3 and TRBJ2-3, with TRBD2 matching 13 bases. CDR1 and CDR2 (germline): SGHNT, YENEEA. J was trimmed by 6 bases and V by 3 bases; bases with no gene match: 9. The CDR3 runs to 17 residues. The CDR3 reads CASSFPTSGGTRDTQYF. DNA of the CDR3: TGTGCCAGCAGCTTCCCGACTAGCGGGGGGACAAGGGATACGCAGTATTTT.

The chain recombines TRBV19 with TRBJ1-5, with D uncertain. Germline values: CDR1 LNHDA, CDR2 SQIVND (reference sequence). This CDR3 is 13 amino acids long. V lost 10 bases and J 3 bases, leaving 13 bases between the germline ends. The CDR3 DNA sequence: TGTGCCACCAAAATGGGCGTCAATCAGCCCCAGCATTTT. This encodes CATKMGVNQPQHF. Together with reference TRBV19 and TRBJ1-5, the CDR3 gives the full variable domain: DGGITQSPKYLFRKEGQNVTLSCEQNLNHDAMYWYRQDPGQGLRLIYYSQIVNDFQKGDIAEGYSVSREKKESFPLTVTSAQKNPTAFYLCATKMGVNQPQHFGDGTRLSIL.

This clone was found a few times. V and J are TRBV19 and TRBJ2-3; D is possibly TRBD2 (5 bases). With 3 bases removed from V and 5 bases from J, the gap between germline ends came to 12 bases. Per the germline V gene, CDR1 is LNHDA and CDR2 is SQIVND (reference sequence). This CDR3 has 14 residues. The CDR3 nucleotides are TGTGCCAGTAGTATTAGGCTAGCCGGAGATACGCAGTATTTT. Its translation is CASSIRLAGDTQYF. Full variable domain (outside the CDR3, taken from reference TRBV19 and TRBJ2-3): DGGITQSPKYLFRKEGQNVTLSCEQNLNHDAMYWYRQDPGQGLRLIYYSQIVNDFQKGDIAEGYSVSREKKESFPLTVTSAQKNPTAFYLCASSIRLAGDTQYFGPGTRLTVL.

About this clone itself: A junction end diverges from the germline sequence, so it may reflect a read error. This chain uses TRBV6-8 with TRBJ1-6, with 7 bases that match TRBD1. Looked up from germline, CDR1 is MNHGY and CDR2 is SAAAGT. The CDR3 length is 14 residues. Here the CDR3 reads CASSYSQDRDLLLF. The CDR3 DNA is TGTGCCAGCAGTTACTCCCAAGACAGGGATCTACTACTGTTT.

V is TRBV12-5 and J is TRBJ2-6; the D is unclear. Germline values: CDR1 LGHNT, CDR2 FRNRAP. The CDR3 loop spans 15 amino acids. This CDR3 reads CASNQLSSGANVLTF. The CDR3 DNA reads as TGTGCCAGCAATCAACTATCCTCTGGGGCCAACGTCCTGACTTTC.

This chain uses TRBV10-2 with TRBJ1-1, with D hard to call. Germline V gene lookup returns CDR1 WSHSY and CDR2 SAAADI. This CDR3 has 13 residues. Trimming took off 5 bases at V and 0 bases at J, with 7 bases between the two ends. In DNA, the CDR3 is TGCGCCAGCAGTATGGGAGTGAACACTGAAGCTTTCTTT. This translates into CASSMGVNTEAFF.

This clone was observed a few times. The chain recombines TRBV19 with TRBJ1-1, with 10 bases aligning to TRBD1. With V trimmed by 7 bases and J by 5 bases, 13 bases remained unmatched. This CDR3 is built from 16 residues. The germline CDR1 and CDR2 sequences are LNHDA and SQIVND (reference sequence). The CDR3 sequence: CASTTSGGQGRTEAFF. The CDR3 DNA is TGTGCCAGTACCACATCGGGGGGACAGGGGAGGACTGAAGCTTTCTTT.

This clone has more than one count but fewer than ten. The chain couples TRBV9 to TRBJ2-2; a weak D match, TRBD1 (5 bases). Germline V gene lookup returns CDR1 SGDLS and CDR2 YYNGEE. There are 16 residues in the CDR3. The V gene lost 1 base and the J gene lost 1 base, with 11 bases spanning the gap. CDR3 nucleotide sequence: TGTGCCAGCAGCGTACTGGGGCAGGGGAACACCGGGGAGCTGTTTTTT. As protein: CASSVLGQGNTGELFF.